This TCR beta chain comes out of a study of PD-1 blockade in classical Hodgkin lymphoma. General study points: The origin of the repertoire differences remains undefined, with disease activity or prior therapy as possible causes. At baseline, newly diagnosed patients reportedly showed less TCR diversity than healthy donors.

Points on this clone: The antigen is not known.

After removal of 5 bases from V and 6 bases from J, the junction contained 5 bases not matched to a gene. The CDR3 is 13 residues long. The germline gives CDR1 SEHNR, CDR2 FQNEAQ (reference sequence). Clones were read by immunoSEQ multiplex PCR, and TCRdb kept only the in-frame ones, dropping some. The repertoire holds roughly 17,000 clones, with roughly 87% as singletons. The time point is: newly diagnosed, previously untreated cHL patient sample. PBMCs representing newly diagnosed, untreated classical Hodgkin lymphoma functioned as the comparison. The V call is TRBV7-9, the J call TRBJ2-7, with 9 bases aligning to TRBD1. The sample taken for sequencing was peripheral blood mononuclear cells (PBMCs). This TCR was sampled from a human donor with classical Hodgkin lymphoma. The CDR3 reads CASSRDREAEQYF. The DNA for the CDR3 is TGTGCCAGCAGCCGGGACAGGGAGGCCGAGCAGTACTTC.